This TCR beta chain was captured by sequencing in a study of tumor-infiltrating lymphocytes in primary liver carcinoma. Note on this clonotype: A read error may produce the germline difference seen at one junction end.

Constant-region priming of approximately 0.55 ug total RNA yielded TCR beta cDNA. Three rounds of nested multiplex PCR with slightly modified ARM-PCR produced TCR beta libraries. Two initial PCR rounds of about 11 cycles each paired TRBV1-TRBV30 forward primers with a C-beta reverse primer. TCRdb reprocessed the multiplex PCR reads with MiXCR, giving one entry per CDR3 protein. The sample includes a few hundred thousand distinct CDR3 sequences, more than 55% of them seen just once. The CDR3 contains 12 residues. Germline values: CDR1 SGHAT, CDR2 FQNNGV. Germline DNA was also extracted, and blood RNA derived from unsorted whole blood.

What was sequenced was peripheral blood. The source of this sequence is a woman in her twenties or thirties with primary liver carcinoma and hepatitis B virus infection. The chain joins TRBV11-2 to TRBJ1-1, with 7 positions matching TRBD1. Written as DNA, the CDR3 is TGTGCCATCAGCGGAACAGGGGTTGAAGCTTTCTTT. Translated, it gives CAISGTGVEAFF.